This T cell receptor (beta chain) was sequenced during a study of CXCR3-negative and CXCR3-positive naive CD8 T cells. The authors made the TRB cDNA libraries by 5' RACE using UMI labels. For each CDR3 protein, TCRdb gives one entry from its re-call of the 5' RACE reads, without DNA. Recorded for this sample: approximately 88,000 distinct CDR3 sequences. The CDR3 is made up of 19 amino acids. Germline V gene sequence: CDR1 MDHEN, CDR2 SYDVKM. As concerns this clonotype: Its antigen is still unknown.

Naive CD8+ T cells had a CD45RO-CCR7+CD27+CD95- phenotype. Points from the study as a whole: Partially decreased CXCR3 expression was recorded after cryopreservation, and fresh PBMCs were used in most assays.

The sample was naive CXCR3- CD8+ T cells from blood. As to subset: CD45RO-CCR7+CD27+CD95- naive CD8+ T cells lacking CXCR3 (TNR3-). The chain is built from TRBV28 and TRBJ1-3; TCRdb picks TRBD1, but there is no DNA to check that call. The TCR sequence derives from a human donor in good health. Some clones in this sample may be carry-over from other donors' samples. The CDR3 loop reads CASSSRDPSKVGSGNTIYF.